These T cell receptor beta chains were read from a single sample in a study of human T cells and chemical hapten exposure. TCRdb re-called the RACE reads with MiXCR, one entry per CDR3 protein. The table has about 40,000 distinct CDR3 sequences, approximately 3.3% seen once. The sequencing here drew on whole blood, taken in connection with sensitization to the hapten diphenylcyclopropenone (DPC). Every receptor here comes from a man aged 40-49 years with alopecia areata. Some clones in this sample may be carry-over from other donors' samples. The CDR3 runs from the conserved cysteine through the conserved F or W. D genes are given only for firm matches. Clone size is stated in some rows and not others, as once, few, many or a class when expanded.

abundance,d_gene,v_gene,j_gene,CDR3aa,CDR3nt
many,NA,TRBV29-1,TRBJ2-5,CSVLSGRETQYF,TGCAGCGTCCTGTCAGGGAGAGAGACCCAGTACTTC
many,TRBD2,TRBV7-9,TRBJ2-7,CASSPSAGWGGEQYF,TGTGCCAGCAGCCCCTCTGCGGGGTGGGGGGGCGAGCAGTACTTC
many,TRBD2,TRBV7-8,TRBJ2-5,CASSFSSGRKTQYF,TGTGCCAGCAGCTTTTCTAGCGGGAGGAAGACCCAGTACTTC
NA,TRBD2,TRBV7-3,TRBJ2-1,CASSLSLAGGREQFF,TGTGCCAGCAGCTTGAGCCTAGCGGGAGGCCGTGAGCAGTTCTTC
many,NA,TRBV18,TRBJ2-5,CASSQTAQETQYF,TGTGCCAGCTCACAAACAGCCCAAGAGACCCAGTACTTC
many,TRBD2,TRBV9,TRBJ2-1,CASSLGTSGIDEQFF,TGTGCCAGCAGCCTTGGGACTAGCGGTATTGATGAGCAGTTCTTC
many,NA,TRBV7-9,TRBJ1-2,CASSLVSGRRSDYGYTF,TGTGCCAGCAGCTTAGTTTCAGGGAGGCGATCTGACTATGGCTACACCTTC
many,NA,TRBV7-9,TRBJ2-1,CASSLPGNEQFF,TGTGCCAGCAGCTTGCCGGGGAATGAGCAGTTCTTC
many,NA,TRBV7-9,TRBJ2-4,CASSPGSKNIQYF,TGTGCCAGCAGCCCCGGGAGCAAAAACATTCAGTACTTC
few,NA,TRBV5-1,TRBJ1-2,CASSPRRGGYGYTF,TGCGCCAGCAGCCCGAGGAGGGGCGGCTATGGCTACACCTTC
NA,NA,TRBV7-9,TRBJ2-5,CASSLSVGRETQYF,TGTGCCAGCAGCTTATCGGTCGGTCGGGAGACCCAGTACTTC
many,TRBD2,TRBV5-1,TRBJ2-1,CASSLVPTSTTYNEQFF,TGCGCCAGCAGCTTGGTGCCGACTAGCACAACCTACAATGAGCAGTTCTTC
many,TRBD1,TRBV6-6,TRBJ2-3,CASSLDRGRGTDTQYF,TGTGCCAGCAGTCTGGACAGGGGGCGCGGGACAGATACGCAGTATTTT
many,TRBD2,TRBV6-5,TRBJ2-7,CASSSISGRGTYEQYF,TGTGCCAGCAGCTCTATATCCGGGAGGGGGACCTACGAGCAGTACTTC
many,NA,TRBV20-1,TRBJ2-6,CSARVAPSGANVLTF,TGCAGTGCTAGAGTGGCCCCCTCTGGGGCCAACGTCCTGACTTTC
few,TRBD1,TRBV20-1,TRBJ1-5,CSASSGTGSRRRRPQHF,TGCAGTGCTTCTTCCGGGACAGGGTCACGGCGGCGGCGGCCCCAGCATTTT
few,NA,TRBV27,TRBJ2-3,CASSLTNPLDTQYF,TGTGCCAGCAGTCTGACTAATCCGCTAGATACGCAGTATTTT
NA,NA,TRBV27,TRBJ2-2,CASSLASGGTGELFF,TGTGCCAGCAGTTTAGCCAGCGGCGGCACCGGGGAGCTGTTTTTT
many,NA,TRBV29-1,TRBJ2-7,CSVLDGAMYYEQYF,TGCAGCGTCCTAGACGGGGCGATGTACTACGAGCAGTACTTC
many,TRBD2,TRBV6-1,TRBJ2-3,CASSQGLADITDTQYF,TGTGCCAGCAGCCAGGGACTAGCGGATATCACAGATACGCAGTATTTT
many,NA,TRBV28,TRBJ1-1,CASSLIRANTEAFF,TGTGCCAGCAGTTTAATAAGGGCTAACACTGAAGCTTTCTTT
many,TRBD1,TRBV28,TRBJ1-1,CASRRTGMNTEAFF,TGTGCCAGCAGAAGGACAGGCATGAACACTGAAGCTTTCTTT
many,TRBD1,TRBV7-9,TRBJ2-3,CASSLLDRGTDTQYF,TGTGCCAGCAGCTTGTTGGACAGGGGGACAGATACGCAGTATTTT
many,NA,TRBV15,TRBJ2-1,CATSRDLGNEQFF,TGTGCCACCAGCAGAGATCTTGGGAATGAGCAGTTCTTC
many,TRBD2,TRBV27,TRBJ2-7,CASSWGFSGEPGYEQYF,TGTGCCAGCAGTTGGGGCTTTAGCGGGGAGCCGGGTTACGAGCAGTACTTC
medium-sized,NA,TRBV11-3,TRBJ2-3,CASSSSELNTDTQYF,TGTGCCAGCAGCTCGTCGGAACTTAACACAGATACGCAGTATTTT
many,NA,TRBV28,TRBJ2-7,CASSSGGRSYEQYF,TGTGCCAGCAGTTCCGGGGGACGGTCCTACGAGCAGTACTTC
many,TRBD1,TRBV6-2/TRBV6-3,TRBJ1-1,CASSYLGTGTEAFF,TGTGCCAGCAGTTACTTGGGGACAGGGACTGAAGCTTTCTTT
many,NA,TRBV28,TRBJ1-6,CASSFAVYNSPLHF,TGTGCCAGCAGTTTCGCGGTCTATAATTCACCCCTCCACTTT
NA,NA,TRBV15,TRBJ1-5,CATSRAGDSQPQHF,TGTGCCACCAGCAGGGCAGGGGATAGTCAGCCCCAGCATTTT
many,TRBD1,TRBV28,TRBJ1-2,CASSPPGQGGYGYTF,TGTGCCAGCAGTCCCCCCGGACAGGGTGGCTATGGCTACACCTTC
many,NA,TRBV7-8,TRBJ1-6,CASSLAQSFSLLSYNSPLHF,TGTGCCAGCAGCTTAGCGCAATCGTTCAGTCTCCTCTCCTATAATTCACCCCTCCACTTT
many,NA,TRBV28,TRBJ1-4,CASSTQQPQNEKLFF,TGTGCCAGCAGTACCCAACAGCCACAGAATGAAAAACTGTTTTTT
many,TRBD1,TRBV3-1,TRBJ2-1,CASSHLGQGVFF,TGTGCCAGCAGCCACCTGGGGCAGGGGGTATTCTTC
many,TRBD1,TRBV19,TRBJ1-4,CASSRGQLNEKLFF,TGTGCCAGTAGTAGGGGACAGCTGAATGAAAAACTGTTTTTT
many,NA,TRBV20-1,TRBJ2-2,CSARDRVADTGELFF,TGCAGTGCTAGAGATCGAGTAGCTGACACCGGGGAGCTGTTTTTT
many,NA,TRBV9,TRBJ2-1,CASSVVSGLVNNEQFF,TGTGCCAGCAGCGTAGTGTCGGGACTCGTAAACAATGAGCAGTTCTTC
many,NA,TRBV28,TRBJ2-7,CASRTAYYEQYF,TGTGCCAGCAGGACAGCCTACTACGAGCAGTACTTC
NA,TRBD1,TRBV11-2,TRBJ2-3,CASSSRQGGLTDTQYF,TGTGCCAGCAGCTCCCGACAGGGGGGACTCACAGATACGCAGTATTTT
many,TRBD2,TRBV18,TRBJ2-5,CASSPQLAGGKETQYF,TGTGCCAGCTCACCACAGCTAGCGGGAGGGAAAGAGACCCAGTACTTC
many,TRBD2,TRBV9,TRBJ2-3,CASSQRTSGMGSDTQYF,TGTGCCAGCAGCCAACGGACTAGCGGGATGGGGTCAGATACGCAGTATTTT
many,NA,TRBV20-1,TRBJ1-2,CSAEQNSYGYTF,TGCAGTGCCGAACAAAACTCCTATGGCTACACCTTC
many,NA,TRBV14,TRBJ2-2,CASSQYGAGELFF,TGTGCCAGCAGCCAATACGGGGCCGGGGAGCTGTTTTTT
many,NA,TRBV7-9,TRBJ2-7,CASRRSQGEEQYF,TGTGCCAGCAGAAGGAGCCAGGGTGAAGAGCAGTACTTC
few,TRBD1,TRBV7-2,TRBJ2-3,CASSSRTGSDTQYF,TGTGCCAGCAGCTCACGGACAGGGTCAGATACGCAGTATTTT
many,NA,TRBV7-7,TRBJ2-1,CASSPTGVGDYNEQFF,TGTGCCAGCAGCCCAACGGGCGTGGGGGATTACAATGAGCAGTTCTTC
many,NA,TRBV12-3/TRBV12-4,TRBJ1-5,CASSLSGIQPQHF,TGTGCCAGCAGTTTGTCGGGGATTCAGCCCCAGCATTTT
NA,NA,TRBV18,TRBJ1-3,CASSPLNTIYF,TGTGCCAGCTCACCGTTGAACACCATATATTTT
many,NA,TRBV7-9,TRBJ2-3,CASSPQTTRTTDTQYF,TGTGCCAGCAGCCCTCAGACGACTAGAACCACAGATACGCAGTATTTT
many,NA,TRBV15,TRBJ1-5,CATSRDHGGGAGQPQHF,TGTGCCACCAGCAGAGATCATGGGGGGGGCGCCGGGCAGCCCCAGCATTTT
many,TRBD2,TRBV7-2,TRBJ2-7,CASSLAGGLAGVGKPYEQYF,TGTGCCAGCAGCTTAGCTGGGGGACTAGCGGGAGTTGGGAAACCCTACGAGCAGTACTTC
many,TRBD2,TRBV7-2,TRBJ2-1,CASSLSYPGLAGLSLKDEQFF,TGTGCCAGCAGCTTAAGCTACCCGGGACTAGCGGGGCTAAGCCTGAAGGATGAGCAGTTCTTC
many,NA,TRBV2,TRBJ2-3,CASSPGQYTDTQYF,TGTGCCAGCAGTCCGGGACAATACACAGATACGCAGTATTTT